The clone carrying this T cell receptor beta chain was detected only a few times. This sample stems from a study of T cell responses to AZD1222 COVID-19 vaccine. The V gene's germline CDR1 is MNHNY and CDR2 SVGAGI (reference sequence). V was clipped by 5 bases and J by 0 bases, with 31 bases between them. The CDR3 is made up of 21 amino acids. Using immunoSEQ multiplex PCR, the repertoire was profiled, and TCRdb retains in-frame clones only, with some absent. The table records roughly 140,000 clones, around nine tenths of them present only once. The clonotype originates from an adult who received the AZD1222 COVID-19 vaccine. The rearrangement links TRBV6-6 to TRBJ1-2; D is perhaps TRBD1 (5 bases). The sequencing used peripheral blood, collected 28 days after the second AZD1222 dose. The CDR3 is CASSRQRSTTILVEANYGYTF. The DNA for the CDR3 is TGTGCCAGCAGTCGACAGCGCTCTACAACAATTTTAGTAGAAGCTAACTATGGCTACACCTTC.